Following are 4 T cell receptor beta chains from one sample sequenced in a study of shared clonotypes between healthy human individuals. Only in-frame clones appear in the TCRdb table, and some are missing; sequencing was by immunoSEQ multiplex PCR. The sample includes approximately 2.4 million clones, approximately 94% of them seen just once. Material: naive CD4+ T cells sorted from blood. This sample's subset: CD45RA+ positively selected. All receptors come from a man aged 18 to 29 in good health.

This CDR3 reads CASSPRFQGDTQYF. CDR3 in DNA: TGTGCCAGCTCACCCAGGTTTCAGGGGGATACGCAGTATTTT. The chain recombines TRBV18 with TRBJ2-3, with a possible D match to TRBD1 (6 bases). CDR3 length: 14 residues. Trimming left V 3 bases short and J 6 bases short, with 13 bases between. Germline CDR1 is KGHSH and CDR2 is LQKENI.

This sequence joins TRBV27 and TRBJ1-5; D possibly corresponds to TRBD1 (6 bases). The germline V gene encodes CDR1 MNHEY and CDR2 SMNVEV (reference sequence). The CDR3 covers 15 residues. Deletions cut 6 bases from V and 3 bases from J, with 15 bases between. CDR3 sequence: CASSSGQTPNQPQHF. The DNA for the CDR3 is TGTGCCAGCAGCTCCGGACAGACTCCCAATCAGCCCCAGCATTTT.

The rearrangement uses TRBV10-3 and TRBJ1-2, with D maybe TRBD1 (5 bases). The CDR3 contains 13 residues. The germline V gene has CDR1 ENHRY and CDR2 SYGVKD. Trimming cost V 10 bases and J 5 bases, with 17 bases left between them. Here the CDR3 DNA reads TGTGCCAGTACTGGGGACGGCACTTATGGCTACACCTTC. Protein product: CASTGDGTYGYTF.

The chain uses TRBV4-2 and TRBJ1-2; D remains ambiguous. V was clipped by 0 bases and J by 4 bases, with 15 bases between them. Looked up from germline, CDR1 is LGHNA and CDR2 is YNFKEQ. CDR3 length: 16 amino acids. Here the CDR3 DNA reads TGTGCCAGCAGCCAAGAGCGGACGAATTTAGTCTATGGCTACACCTTC. Its protein is CASSQERTNLVYGYTF.